The 20 T cell receptor beta chains given below trace back to one sample, sequenced in a study of T cell responses to AZD1222 COVID-19 vaccine. Repertoires were generated with immunoSEQ multiplex PCR, while TCRdb's copy carries only in-frame clones and drops some. The sample yields about 110,000 clones, around 92% seen once. Sequenced material: peripheral blood, taken 28 days after the second AZD1222 dose. These receptor sequences come from an adult who received the AZD1222 COVID-19 vaccine.

The genes are TRBV11-2 and TRBJ1-2; TRBD1 is a possible D gene (5 bases). Trimming shortened V by 2 bases and J by 4 bases, and 14 bases separated the two germline ends. Per the germline V gene, CDR1 is SGHAT and CDR2 is FQNNGV. This CDR3 comprises 15 residues. CDR3 protein: CASSLTGGGPYGYTF. The CDR3 nucleotides read TGTGCCAGCAGCTTAACTGGTGGGGGTCCCTATGGCTACACCTTC.

The chain joins TRBV7-2 to TRBJ2-7; no clear D gene. Trimming pared 5 bases from V and 0 bases from J, leaving 11 bases between. This CDR3 spans 14 amino acids. Germline CDR1 and CDR2: SGHTA and FQGNSA. The CDR3 DNA sequence: TGTGCCAGCAGCGGGGTTACGAGCTCCTACGAGCAGTACTTC. This codes for CASSGVTSSYEQYF.

This chain uses TRBV6-2 or TRBV6-3 with TRBJ2-7; D is possibly TRBD1 (6 bases). Germline CDR1 MNHEY, CDR2 SVGEGT. The CDR3 is 15 amino acids. Trimming took off 4 bases at V and 4 bases at J, with 17 bases between the two ends. CDR3 residues: CASSWPGQSFYEQYF. DNA of the CDR3: TGTGCCAGCAGTTGGCCGGGACAAAGTTTTTACGAGCAGTACTTC.

The CDR3 bases are TGTGCCAGCAGCGTAGTGGCCTCGGGGGCCAACGTCCTGACTTTC. The encoded protein is CASSVVASGANVLTF. The genes are TRBV9 and TRBJ2-6; D not resolved. Germline V gives CDR1 SGDLS, CDR2 YYNGEE. Deletions cut 0 bases from V and 4 bases from J, with 8 bases between. This CDR3 has 15 residues.

The chain recombines TRBV28 with TRBJ2-3; TRBD1 is a possible D gene (5 bases). In germline, CDR1 is MDHEN, CDR2 SYDVKM. Trimming took off 3 bases at V and 4 bases at J, with 14 bases between the two ends. This CDR3 spans 15 amino acids. CDR3 protein: CASSLQVQGADTQYF. CDR3 DNA sequence: TGTGCCAGCAGTTTGCAGGTTCAAGGGGCAGATACGCAGTATTTT. The full variable domain, completed using reference TRBV28 and TRBJ2-3, is DVKVTQSSRYLVKRTGEKVFLECVQDMDHENMFWYRQDPGLGLRLIYFSYDVKMKEKGDIPEGYSVSREKKERFSLILESASTNQTSMYLCASSLQVQGADTQYFGPGTRLTVL.

The chain employs TRBV15 and TRBJ1-1; TRBD1 aligns across 7 bases. V was pared by 5 bases and J by 4 bases, with 4 bases of the junction left unmatched. The germline gives CDR1 LNHNV, CDR2 YYDKDF (reference sequence). The CDR3 contains 13 residues. CDR3 nucleotide sequence: TGTGCCACCAGCGGCGACAGGGCCACTGAAGCTTTCTTT. This codes for CATSGDRATEAFF.

The chain combines TRBV28 with TRBJ2-5; D is undetermined. This CDR3 has 14 residues. The ends were cut back, 7 bases at V and 2 bases at J, with 14 bases in the middle. CDR1 and CDR2 (germline): MDHEN, SYDVKM. In nucleotides, the CDR3 is TGTGCCAGCATCCCCCACGGCGGACAAGAGACCCAGTACTTC. Protein product: CASIPHGGQETQYF.

This chain connects TRBV6-5 to TRBJ1-1, with TRBD1 matching over 7 bases. The CDR3 spans 13 residues. V was pared by 6 bases and J by 5 bases, with 6 bases of the junction left unmatched. The germline V gene encodes CDR1 MNHEY and CDR2 SVGAGI. The CDR3 is CASRYRGRTEAFF. CDR3 DNA: TGTGCCAGCAGGTACAGGGGACGGACTGAAGCTTTCTTT.

The V gene is TRBV30, the J gene TRBJ1-1; D remains unclear. This CDR3 spans 17 amino acids. CDR1 is GTSNPN and CDR2 is SVGIG in the germline V gene (reference sequence). V was trimmed by 0 bases and J by 0 bases, leaving 17 bases between them. The chain's CDR3 is CAWSVLNPAPMNTEAFF. Here the CDR3 DNA reads TGTGCCTGGAGTGTCCTTAATCCGGCCCCGATGAACACTGAAGCTTTCTTT. The full variable domain, rest sourced from reference TRBV30 and TRBJ1-1, is SQTIHQWPATLVQPVGSPLSLECTVEGTSNPNLYWYRQAAGRGLQLLFYSVGIGQISSEVPQNLSASRPQDRQFILSSKKLLLSDSGFYLCAWSVLNPAPMNTEAFFGQGTRLTVV.

The chain joins TRBV12-3 or TRBV12-4 to TRBJ1-2; 7 nucleotides line up with TRBD1. J lost 8 bases, V lost 6 bases, and 6 bases had no gene match. The CDR3 sequence is 12 residues long. CDR3 sequence: CASSLNRGGYTF. For the CDR3, the DNA is TGTGCCAGCAGCTTGAACAGGGGCGGCTACACCTTC.

V gene TRBV19 combines with J gene TRBJ1-1, with no clear D. V was clipped by 4 bases and J by 4 bases, with 7 bases between them. Per germline, CDR1 LNHDA and CDR2 SQIVND (reference sequence). The CDR3 contains 12 residues. In DNA, the CDR3 is TGTGCCAGTAGTACTTGGGGCACTGAAGCTTTCTTT. As protein: CASSTWGTEAFF. Supplemented by reference TRBV19 and TRBJ1-1, the full variable domain reads DGGITQSPKYLFRKEGQNVTLSCEQNLNHDAMYWYRQDPGQGLRLIYYSQIVNDFQKGDIAEGYSVSREKKESFPLTVTSAQKNPTAFYLCASSTWGTEAFFGQGTRLTVV.

The chain has TRBV19 and TRBJ1-5; the D is unclear. V gave up 4 bases and J gave up 1 base, with 14 bases separating them. Germline lookup yields CDR1 LNHDA and CDR2 SQIVND (reference sequence). The CDR3 covers 16 residues. In DNA, the CDR3 is TGTGCCAGTAGTACCACGGACTCTTTCAGCAATCAGCCCCAGCATTTT. Protein: CASSTTDSFSNQPQHF.

The rearrangement joins TRBV5-6 to TRBJ2-2; TRBD1 aligns across 8 bases. Germline CDR1 SGHDT, CDR2 YYEEEE. V trimming: 0 bases; J trimming: 5 bases; junction bases outside the gene matches: 0. There are 14 residues in the CDR3. In DNA form, the CDR3 reads TGTGCCAGCAGCTTGGGGACAGGGACCGGGGAGCTGTTTTTT. The encoded protein is CASSLGTGTGELFF.

V and J are TRBV28 and TRBJ2-6; D is unclear. The CDR3 runs 14 residues. CDR1 is MDHEN and CDR2 is SYDVKM in the germline V gene. Trimming took off 7 bases at V and 0 bases at J, with 7 bases between the two ends. CDR3 loop: CASTYYSGANVLTF. Written as DNA, the CDR3 is TGTGCCAGCACGTACTACTCTGGGGCCAACGTCCTGACTTTC.

This clone was picked up one time. The CDR3 coding sequence is TGTGCCAGCAGTTACCCCACGAATCGGGCCTATGGCTACACCTTC. Encoded protein: CASSYPTNRAYGYTF. This chain joins TRBV28 and TRBJ1-2; D gene uncertain. Trimming pared 4 bases from V and 4 bases from J, leaving 16 bases between. The length of the CDR3 is 15 residues. Germline CDR1 and CDR2: MDHEN and SYDVKM.

The CDR3, as DNA: TGTGCCAGCAGCTCGGACAGGGGCCGCACCGGGGAGCTGTTTTTT. It yields the protein CASSSDRGRTGELFF. The chain uses TRBV7-9 and TRBJ2-2; 9 positions match TRBD1. CDR3 length: 15 amino acids. In germline, CDR1 is SEHNR, CDR2 FQNEAQ (reference sequence). The junction had 4 bases not matched to a gene; V was cut back by 4 bases and J by 4 bases.

The chain carries TRBV5-5 and TRBJ2-5; 7 positions match TRBD2. The V and J ends lost 2 bases and 3 bases, in that order; junction bases with no gene match: 4. Germline V gene sequence: CDR1 SGHKS, CDR2 YYEKEE (reference sequence). CDR3 length equals 14 residues. CDR3 sequence (DNA): TGTGCCAGCAGCTTTGACGGGAGGAAAGAGACCCAGTACTTC. This translates into CASSFDGRKETQYF.

V is TRBV2 and J is TRBJ2-4, with D maybe TRBD2 (6 bases). This CDR3 has 16 amino acids. CDR1 is SNHLY and CDR2 is FYNNEI in the germline V gene. V was trimmed by 10 bases and J by 2 bases, leaving 21 bases between them. The CDR3 loop reads CAISKWDGLSKNIQYF. The CDR3, as DNA: TGTGCCATTAGCAAGTGGGACGGACTATCCAAAAACATTCAGTACTTC. Complete variable domain (other parts from reference TRBV2 and TRBJ2-4): EPEVTQTPSHQVTQMGQEVILRCVPISNHLYFYWYRQILGQKVEFLVSFYNNEISEKSEIFDDQFSVERPDGSNFTLKIRSTKLEDSAMYFCAISKWDGLSKNIQYFGAGTRLSVL.

Concerning this clone: Because the CDR3's place on the DNA is in doubt, the DNA is left out and the CDR3 is given as listed by TCRdb. CDR3 protein: CASSKALLGWGTGNTIYF. This chain joins TRBV21-1 and TRBJ1-3. TRBV21-1 is designated a pseudogene. The CDR3 spans 18 residues, counting both ends.

The V and J genes are TRBV27 and TRBJ1-6; no firm D call. Trimming removed 2 bases from V and 5 bases from J, with 7 bases in between. CDR1 MNHEY and CDR2 SMNVEV come from the germline V gene (reference sequence). The CDR3 is made up of 14 amino acids. The CDR3 nucleotides are TGTGCCAGCAGTTTAGGGCTGAATAATTCACCCCTCCACTTT. It encodes CASSLGLNNSPLHF.